A selection of T cell receptor beta chains follows, all from one sample in a study of glioma-infiltrating T cells. TCRdb reanalysed the multiplex PCR reads using MiXCR and keeps one entry per CDR3 protein. The data contain roughly 200,000 distinct CDR3 sequences, more than 35% of them singletons. Sequencing was performed on glioma tissue, nonneoplastic brain tissue, or PBMCs (not recorded which). The receptors originated from a human donor with low-grade glioma or glioblastoma, undergoing nonglioma brain surgery, or in good health (not recorded which). The CDR3 runs from the conserved cysteine through the conserved F or W. A D gene is named only where the DNA matches it firmly. Clone size is stated in some rows and not others, as once, few, many or a class when expanded.

J gene,D gene,clone size,V gene,CDR3 DNA,CDR3 protein
TRBJ2-7,-,few,TRBV4-1,TGCGCCAGCACCGGACCGAACCCGGTCTCCGAGCAGTACTTC,CASTGPNPVSEQYF
TRBJ2-2,TRBD1,many,TRBV19,TGTGCCAGTAGTATTCCAGGGGGAAATTCTCCCGGGGAGCTGTTTTTT,CASSIPGGNSPGELFF
TRBJ1-1,-,many,TRBV27,TGTGCCAGCAGTCCGGATAAGGACGGACCGAACACTGAAGCTTTCTTT,CASSPDKDGPNTEAFF
TRBJ2-6,-,-,TRBV20-1,TGCAGTGCTCTAGACTACTCTGGGGCCAACGTCCTGACTTTC,CSALDYSGANVLTF
TRBJ2-4,TRBD2,many,TRBV20-1,TGCAGTGCTCTTAGCGGGGGGCCCAAAAACATTCAGTACTTC,CSALSGGPKNIQYF
TRBJ2-3,TRBD2,many,TRBV28,TGTGCCAGCAGTTTAGCGGGAGAACGTACAGATACGCAGTATTTT,CASSLAGERTDTQYF
TRBJ2-2,TRBD2,few,TRBV5-4,TGTGCCAGCAGCCCACGGACTAGCGGGCTGACCGGGGAGCTGTTTTTT,CASSPRTSGLTGELFF
TRBJ1-2,-,many,TRBV5-1,TGCGCCAGCAACCCGACAGGAGCTAACTATGGCTACACCTTC,CASNPTGANYGYTF
TRBJ2-3,-,many,TRBV10-3,TGTGCCATCAGTGACCCTTGGGGCACAGATACGCAGTATTTT,CAISDPWGTDTQYF
TRBJ2-1,TRBD2,many,TRBV12-3/TRBV12-4,TGTGCCAGCAGTACGGGACTAGCGGGAATTAATGAGCAGTTCTTC,CASSTGLAGINEQFF
TRBJ2-5,-,many,TRBV6-1,TGTGCCAGCAGTGACAGGACGGCCTTACACTTC,CASSDRTALHF
TRBJ1-5,TRBD1,many,TRBV3-1,TGTGCCAGCAGCCAACTACAGGGGGCCAATCAGCCCCAGCATTTT,CASSQLQGANQPQHF
TRBJ2-6,-,-,TRBV2,TGTGCCAGCAGTCCCCGCTCTGGGGCCAACGTCCTGACTTTC,CASSPRSGANVLTF
TRBJ2-7,TRBD1,many,TRBV20-1,TGCAGTGCCCAACAGGGGGGCCCCTACGAGCAGTACTTC,CSAQQGGPYEQYF
TRBJ2-5,TRBD1,many,TRBV27,TGTGCCAGCAGTTTAAGGCAGGGGGTTCTTGAGACCCAGTACTTC,CASSLRQGVLETQYF
TRBJ1-1,-,-,TRBV10-3,TGTGCCATAAGGACGGACGGAGAACACAATGAAGCTTTCTTT,CAIRTDGEHNEAFF
TRBJ2-7,-,-,TRBV2,TGTGCCAGCAGCTGGACTCCCGGTTACGAGCAGTACTTC,CASSWTPGYEQYF
TRBJ2-7,TRBD1,once,TRBV14,TGTGCCAGAAGCCAAGTCCGACAGGGACCCTACGAGCAGTACTTC,CARSQVRQGPYEQYF
TRBJ2-7,-,many,TRBV27,TGTGCCAGCAGTTTAGCCGCCAGCTACGAGCAGTACTTC,CASSLAASYEQYF
TRBJ1-3,-,few,TRBV19,TGTGCCAGTAGTCCAGGCCGGTGGGCTGGAAACACCATATATTTT,CASSPGRWAGNTIYF
TRBJ2-3,TRBD2,-,TRBV18,TGTGCCAGCTCACCAACGGGAGGCCCCACAGATACGCAGTATTTT,CASSPTGGPTDTQYF
TRBJ2-3,TRBD1,-,TRBV28,TGTGCCAGCAGTTTGAGCCAGGGGGATGATACGCAGTATTTT,CASSLSQGDDTQYF
TRBJ2-3,TRBD2,-,TRBV6-1,TGTGCCAGCAGTGAGAGCGGGAGAGATGCAGATACGCAGTATTTT,CASSESGRDADTQYF
TRBJ1-1,TRBD1,-,TRBV15,TGTGCCACCAGGACAGGGGCCCAGAACACTGAAGCTTTCTTT,CATRTGAQNTEAFF
TRBJ2-5,-,many,TRBV28,TGTGCCAGCAGTTTATGGAGGGAAGAGACCCAGTACTTC,CASSLWREETQYF
TRBJ1-5,-,many,TRBV28,TGTGCCAGCAGTCTGGGACAAATTAATCAGCCCCAGCATTTT,CASSLGQINQPQHF
TRBJ2-5,-,-,TRBV29-1,TGCAGCGTTGAGATGCTTTTGTCGACGGAGACCCAGTACTTC,CSVEMLLSTETQYF
TRBJ2-4,-,once,TRBV6-2/TRBV6-3,TGTGCCAGCAGTCAGCCGGGACGCCCTGGTGACATTCAGTACTTC,CASSQPGRPGDIQYF
TRBJ2-5,-,-,TRBV29-1,TGCAGCGGTGCGCCGGGGCTTGGGGAGACCCAGTACTTC,CSGAPGLGETQYF